This is a list of T cell receptor beta chains from one sample in a study of CD8 T cells in ankylosing spondylitis. TCRdb used MiXCR to reprocess the 5' RACE reads, holding one entry per CDR3 protein. The sample lists 36,000 or so distinct CDR3 sequences, about 6% occurring once. The source material was blood, either unsorted or a sorted T cell fraction (not recorded which). Receptor source: a male donor with ankylosing spondylitis or in good health (not recorded which). The CDR3 runs from the conserved cysteine through the conserved F or W. A D gene is named only where the DNA matches it firmly. Where a row states a size, it is once, few, many or the class of an expanded clone; other rows omit it.

TRBJ1-1 | TRBV6-2/TRBV6-3 | TRBD1 | many | TGTGCCAGCAAACAGGGGTGGGTGAACACTGAAGCTTTCTTT | CASKQGWVNTEAFF
TRBJ2-1 | TRBV29-1 | TRBD2 | many | TGCAGCGTTGAGACTGGACTAGCAGATGAGCAGTTCTTC | CSVETGLADEQFF
TRBJ2-3 | TRBV6-5 | TRBD2 | few | TGTGCCAGCAGTTACGTGCTAGCGGGGGGGACAGATACGCAGTATTTT | CASSYVLAGGTDTQYF
TRBJ2-7 | TRBV15 | TRBD2 | many | TGTGCCACCAGCAGAGATAGGGCTAGCGGTTCCTACGAGCAGTACTTC | CATSRDRASGSYEQYF
TRBJ1-1 | TRBV19 | NA | many | TGTGCCAGTAGTAAGGGTGTTCGGGACACTGAAGCTTTCTTT | CASSKGVRDTEAFF
TRBJ2-5 | TRBV24-1 | NA | many | TGTGCCACCAGTGACCTTGGAGGAAAAGAGACCCAGTACTTC | CATSDLGGKETQYF
TRBJ1-1 | TRBV7-9 | NA | many | TGTGCCAGCAGCCTTCTGAACACTGAAGCTTTCTTT | CASSLLNTEAFF
TRBJ1-1 | TRBV6-2/TRBV6-3 | TRBD1 | NA | TGTGTCAGCAGCCACACAGGGGGCCCCGTCACTGAAGCTTTCTTT | CVSSHTGGPVTEAFF
TRBJ1-1 | TRBV29-1 | NA | many | TGCAGCGGGTTAGACAGAATGAACACTGAAGCTTTCTTT | CSGLDRMNTEAFF
TRBJ1-5 | TRBV3-1 | NA | many | TGTGCCAGCAGCCAAGGTGGGTCGGTTCAGCCCCAGCATTTT | CASSQGGSVQPQHF
TRBJ2-6 | TRBV5-1 | NA | many | TGCGCCAGCAGCCCGCCCCTCAACTCTGGGGCCAACGTCCTGACTTTC | CASSPPLNSGANVLTF
TRBJ1-6 | TRBV10-3 | TRBD1 | many | TGTGCCATCAGTGACTCGAGGGAGCCAGGGGGATCACCCCTCCACTTT | CAISDSREPGGSPLHF
TRBJ2-1 | TRBV12-3/TRBV12-4 | TRBD2 | many | TGTGCCAGCACTTTAGCGGGGGGATACACGGCGGATGAGCAGTTCTTC | CASTLAGGYTADEQFF
TRBJ2-2 | TRBV27 | NA | many | TGTGCCAGCAGTTCAGGGACACACACCGGGGAGCTGTTTTTT | CASSSGTHTGELFF
TRBJ2-5 | TRBV20-1 | NA | many | TGCAGTGCAGTCCGATCTTCAGCTAAGGGGACCCAGTACTTC | CSAVRSSAKGTQYF
TRBJ2-7 | TRBV6-6 | NA | NA | TGTGCCAGCAGTTACGGCAGGGCCTACGAGCAGTACTTC | CASSYGRAYEQYF
TRBJ2-2 | TRBV18 | TRBD2 | many | TGTGCCAGCTCACCATTAGCGGGGAACACCGGGGAGCTGTTTTTT | CASSPLAGNTGELFF
TRBJ2-1 | TRBV29-1 | TRBD2 | many | TGCAGCGTTCGGACTAGCGGGAGGGTCCACTTCTACAATGAGCAGTTCTTC | CSVRTSGRVHFYNEQFF
TRBJ2-1 | TRBV9 | TRBD2 | many | TGTGCCAGCAGCGCCCTCAGCGGGAGTTTTGACGAGCAGTTCTTC | CASSALSGSFDEQFF
TRBJ2-1 | TRBV7-9 | TRBD2 | many | TGTGCCAGCAGCCCCACTCGCGGGAGCGCCTACAATGAGCAGTTCTTC | CASSPTRGSAYNEQFF
TRBJ2-6 | TRBV5-1 | TRBD1 | many | TGCGCCAGCAGGGAACAGGGGGCTGCTTCTGGGGCCAACGTCCTGACTTTC | CASREQGAASGANVLTF
TRBJ1-6 | TRBV7-6 | NA | many | TGTGCCAGCAGCTTTAGACCGGATGGAAGTTCACCCCTCCACTTT | CASSFRPDGSSPLHF
TRBJ1-5 | TRBV4-1 | TRBD1 | many | TGCGCCAGCAGCCAAGATCCCCCGACAGGGGCAAATCAGCCCCAGCATTTT | CASSQDPPTGANQPQHF
TRBJ2-7 | TRBV29-1 | NA | many | TGCAGCGTTTTGACAGAAACCTACGAGCAGTACTTC | CSVLTETYEQYF
TRBJ2-1 | TRBV5-1 | TRBD2 | many | TGCGCCAGCCTTGGACTAGCGGGAGTTGGCTACAATGAGCAGTTCTTC | CASLGLAGVGYNEQFF
TRBJ2-2 | TRBV6-5 | NA | many | TGTGCCAGCAGTTACGCGGGACTCACCAGACCCGGGGAGCTGTTTTTT | CASSYAGLTRPGELFF
TRBJ2-3 | TRBV29-1 | TRBD2 | many | TGCAGCGCCGACGTTCCGGGAGGGGGATGGGATACGCAGTATTTT | CSADVPGGGWDTQYF
TRBJ2-5 | TRBV10-3 | NA | many | TGTGCCATCAGTGAGAGGGCTGGTGGAGGGACCCAGTACTTC | CAISERAGGGTQYF
TRBJ2-4 | TRBV7-2 | NA | many | TGTGCCAGCAGCTTAGGGTCGGCCAAAAACATTCAGTACTTC | CASSLGSAKNIQYF
TRBJ1-3 | TRBV27 | NA | many | TGTGCCAGCAGTTTATCGGGAAGAACGGTCAGTGGAAACACCATATATTTT | CASSLSGRTVSGNTIYF
TRBJ1-2 | TRBV4-1 | TRBD1 | many | TGCGCCAGCAGCCAACTGACAGGGCGCTATGGCTACACCTTC | CASSQLTGRYGYTF
TRBJ1-5 | TRBV6-5 | TRBD1 | many | TGTGCCAGCAGTAGAAGTACGGCAGGGGGGGTGTTCGGCAATCAGCCCCAGCATTTT | CASSRSTAGGVFGNQPQHF
TRBJ1-1 | TRBV20-1 | NA | many | TGCAGTGCTAGGGGTTTGCTAGGGGAGCGGGGTGAAGCTTTCTTT | CSARGLLGERGEAFF
TRBJ2-1 | TRBV24-1 | TRBD2 | many | TGTGCCACCAGTGATTTAAGCGGGGTATACAATGAGCAGTTCTTC | CATSDLSGVYNEQFF
TRBJ1-3 | TRBV6-1 | NA | many | TGTGCCAGCAGTGTATCGGCCTCTGGAAACACCATATATTTT | CASSVSASGNTIYF
TRBJ2-6 | TRBV7-1 | NA | NA | TGTGCCAGTCGACCTCCAGGTCGCGGGGCCAACGTCCTGACTTTC | CASRPPGRGANVLTF
TRBJ1-1 | TRBV20-1 | TRBD1 | many | TGCAGTGCTACCCAGGGGGACACTGAAGCTTTCTTT | CSATQGDTEAFF
TRBJ1-6 | TRBV5-8 | TRBD1 | many | TGTGCCAGCAGCCGCCGACAGGGGAATTCACCCCTCCACTTT | CASSRRQGNSPLHF
TRBJ1-5 | TRBV29-1 | NA | many | TGCAGCGCCCGGATAGGGTCAACGGATCAGCCCCAGCATTTT | CSARIGSTDQPQHF